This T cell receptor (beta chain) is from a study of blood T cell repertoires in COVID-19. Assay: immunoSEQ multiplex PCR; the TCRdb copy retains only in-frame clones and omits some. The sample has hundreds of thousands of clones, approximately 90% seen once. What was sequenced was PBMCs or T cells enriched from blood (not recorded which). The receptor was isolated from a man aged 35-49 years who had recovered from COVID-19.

The CDR3 spells CASSLVPIEEKLFF. The CDR3, as DNA: TGTGCCAGCAGCTTGGTACCCATAGAGGAAAAACTGTTTTTT. V gene TRBV5-5 combines with J gene TRBJ1-4; D gene uncertain. V lost 0 bases, J lost 8 bases, and 11 bases lay in between. This CDR3 has 14 residues. Looked up from germline, CDR1 is SGHKS and CDR2 is YYEKEE (reference sequence).